This section outlines one T cell receptor beta chain sequence together with its context. Time point indicated: newly diagnosed, previously untreated cHL patient sample. Thawed PBMCs underwent magnetic negative selection to yield purified CD4+ T cells. This sample was included in a study of PD-1 blockade in classical Hodgkin lymphoma. Libraries were prepared by immunoSEQ multiplex PCR; TCRdb keeps only in-frame clonotypes and omits some of them. The sample holds roughly 15,000 clones, roughly 90% seen once. The germline V and J ends were trimmed by 4 bases and 6 bases, with 10 bases remaining between them. The CDR3 spans 13 residues. Germline CDR1 and CDR2: SSHAT and FNYEAQ (reference sequence).

The sequencing sample was made of CD4+ T cells from blood. V is TRBV7-7 and J is TRBJ2-1; D is possibly TRBD2 (5 bases). This TCR came from a human donor with classical Hodgkin lymphoma. The CDR3 sequence is CASSSDRGNEQFF. CDR3 sequence (DNA): TGTGCCAGCAGCTCGGATCGGGGCAATGAGCAGTTCTTC.